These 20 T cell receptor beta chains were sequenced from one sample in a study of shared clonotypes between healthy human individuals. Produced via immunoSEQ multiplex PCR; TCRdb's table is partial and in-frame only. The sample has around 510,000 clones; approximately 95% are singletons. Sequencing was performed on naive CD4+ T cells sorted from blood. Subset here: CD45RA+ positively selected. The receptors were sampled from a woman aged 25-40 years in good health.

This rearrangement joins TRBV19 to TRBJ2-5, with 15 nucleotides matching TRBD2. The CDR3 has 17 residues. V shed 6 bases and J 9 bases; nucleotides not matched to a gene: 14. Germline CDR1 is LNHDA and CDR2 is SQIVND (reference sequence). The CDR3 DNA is TGTGCCAGTAGCCCCGCAGTCGGGACTAGCGGGAGGACAGCCCAGTACTTC. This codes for CASSPAVGTSGRTAQYF.

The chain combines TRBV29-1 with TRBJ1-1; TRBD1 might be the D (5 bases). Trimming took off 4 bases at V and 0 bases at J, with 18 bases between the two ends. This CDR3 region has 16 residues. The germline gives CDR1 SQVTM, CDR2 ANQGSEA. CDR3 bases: TGCAGCGTTGTGGGGGGTTACGGCAGGGTGAACACTGAAGCTTTCTTT. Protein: CSVVGGYGRVNTEAFF. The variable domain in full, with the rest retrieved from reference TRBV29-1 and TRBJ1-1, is SAVISQKPSRDICQRGTSLTIQCQVDSQVTMMFWYRQQPGQSLTLIATANQGSEATYESGFVIDKFPISRPNLTFSTLTVSNMSPEDSSIYLCSVVGGYGRVNTEAFFGQGTRLTVV.

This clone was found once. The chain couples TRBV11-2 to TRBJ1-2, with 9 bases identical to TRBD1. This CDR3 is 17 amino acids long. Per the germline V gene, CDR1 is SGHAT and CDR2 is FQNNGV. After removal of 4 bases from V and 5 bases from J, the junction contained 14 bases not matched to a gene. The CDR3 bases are TGTGCCAGCAGCTCCCTCCGCCCCGGGACAGGGTTTTATGGCTACACCTTC. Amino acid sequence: CASSSLRPGTGFYGYTF.

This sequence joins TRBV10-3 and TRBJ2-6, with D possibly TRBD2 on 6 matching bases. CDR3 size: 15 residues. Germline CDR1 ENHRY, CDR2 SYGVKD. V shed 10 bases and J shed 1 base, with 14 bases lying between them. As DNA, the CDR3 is TGTGCCACCTCGGACGGGACTTCTGGGGCCAACGTCCTGACTTTC. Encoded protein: CATSDGTSGANVLTF.

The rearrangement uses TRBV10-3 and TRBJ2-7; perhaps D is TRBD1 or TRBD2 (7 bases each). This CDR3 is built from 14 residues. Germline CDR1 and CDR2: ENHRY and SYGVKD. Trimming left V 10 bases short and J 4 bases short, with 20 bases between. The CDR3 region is CATRGGDTGYEQYF. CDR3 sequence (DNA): TGTGCCACCAGGGGGGGGGATACTGGGTACGAGCAGTACTTC.

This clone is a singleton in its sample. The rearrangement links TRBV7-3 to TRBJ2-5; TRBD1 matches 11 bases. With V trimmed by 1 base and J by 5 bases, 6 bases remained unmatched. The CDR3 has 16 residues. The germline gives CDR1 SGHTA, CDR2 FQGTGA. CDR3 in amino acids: CASSLIGQGASETQYF. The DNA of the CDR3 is TGTGCCAGCAGCTTAATTGGACAGGGGGCGAGTGAGACCCAGTACTTC.

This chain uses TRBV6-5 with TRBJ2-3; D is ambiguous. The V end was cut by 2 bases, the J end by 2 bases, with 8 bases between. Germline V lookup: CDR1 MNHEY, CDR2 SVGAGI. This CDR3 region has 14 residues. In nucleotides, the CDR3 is TGTGCCAGCAGTTACGGTGATTCCACAGATACGCAGTATTTT. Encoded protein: CASSYGDSTDTQYF.

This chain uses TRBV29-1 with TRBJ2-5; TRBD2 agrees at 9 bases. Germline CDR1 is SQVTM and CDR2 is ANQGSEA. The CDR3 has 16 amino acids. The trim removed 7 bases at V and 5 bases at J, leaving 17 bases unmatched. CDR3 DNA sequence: TGCAGCGCCTGGGGAGGGGAAGCGGGAGGAGATGAGACCCAGTACTTC. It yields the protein CSAWGGEAGGDETQYF.

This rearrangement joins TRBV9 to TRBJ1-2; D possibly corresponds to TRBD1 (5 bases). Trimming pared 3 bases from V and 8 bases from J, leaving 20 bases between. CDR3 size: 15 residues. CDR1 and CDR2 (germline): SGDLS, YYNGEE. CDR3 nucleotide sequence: TGTGCCAGCAGCGCCGGTGAGACAAACCGGGGCGGCTACACCTTC. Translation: CASSAGETNRGGYTF.

In nucleotides, the CDR3 is TGTGCCAGCGAAAAATTCCGGGACAGGGCGAGCACAGATACGCAGTATTTT. This sequence encodes CASEKFRDRASTDTQYF. The J gene is TRBJ2-3, the V gene TRBV6-4, with 9 bases fitting TRBD1. The CDR3 runs to 17 residues. With 8 bases clipped from V and 0 bases from J, the junction kept 12 bases outside the gene matches. Germline V gene sequence: CDR1 MRHNA, CDR2 SNTAGT.

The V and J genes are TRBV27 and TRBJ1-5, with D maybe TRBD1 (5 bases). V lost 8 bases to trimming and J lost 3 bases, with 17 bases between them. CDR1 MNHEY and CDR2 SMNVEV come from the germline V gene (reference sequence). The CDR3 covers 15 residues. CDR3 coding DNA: TGTGCCAGCCGGGCTCGGCAGGGTATCAATCAGCCCCAGCATTTT. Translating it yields CASRARQGINQPQHF.

CDR3 region: CATSRALDRAITDTQYF. CDR3 in DNA: TGTGCCACCAGCAGAGCGCTGGACAGGGCAATAACAGATACGCAGTATTTT. The V gene is TRBV15, the J gene TRBJ2-3; 8 nucleotides agree with TRBD1. CDR1 LNHNV and CDR2 YYDKDF come from the germline V gene (reference sequence). This CDR3 contains 17 residues. V trimming: 1 base; J trimming: 3 bases; junction bases outside the gene matches: 9.

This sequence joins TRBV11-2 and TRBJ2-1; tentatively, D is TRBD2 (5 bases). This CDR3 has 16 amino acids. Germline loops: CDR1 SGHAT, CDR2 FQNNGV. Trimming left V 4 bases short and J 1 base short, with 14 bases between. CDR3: CASSSNSGISYNEQFF. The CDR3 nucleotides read TGTGCCAGCAGCTCAAACTCCGGGATATCCTACAATGAGCAGTTCTTC.

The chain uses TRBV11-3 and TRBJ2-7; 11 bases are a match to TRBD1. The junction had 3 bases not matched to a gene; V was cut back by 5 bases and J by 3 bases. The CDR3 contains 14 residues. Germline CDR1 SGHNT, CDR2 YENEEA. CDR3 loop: CASSRGTGGYEQYF. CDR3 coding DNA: TGTGCCAGCAGCAGGGGGACAGGGGGCTACGAGCAGTACTTC.

The CDR3 spells CASSRRLGTDTQYF. The CDR3 DNA reads as TGTGCCAGCAGTCGCCGACTCGGCACAGATACGCAGTATTTT. V is TRBV27 and J is TRBJ2-3; D uncertain. Germline lookup yields CDR1 MNHEY and CDR2 SMNVEV (reference sequence). V lost 5 bases and J lost 1, with 10 bases in between. The CDR3 runs to 14 residues.

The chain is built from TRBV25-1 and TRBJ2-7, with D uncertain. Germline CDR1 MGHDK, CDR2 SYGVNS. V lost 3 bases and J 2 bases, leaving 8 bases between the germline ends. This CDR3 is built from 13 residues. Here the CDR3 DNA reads TGTGCCAGCAGTGAGGACGGCCCCTACGAGCAGTACTTC. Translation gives CASSEDGPYEQYF.

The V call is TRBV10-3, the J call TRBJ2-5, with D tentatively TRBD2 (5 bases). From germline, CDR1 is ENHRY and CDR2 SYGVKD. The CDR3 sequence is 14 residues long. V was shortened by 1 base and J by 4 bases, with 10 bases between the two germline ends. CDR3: CAISEYGKGETQYF. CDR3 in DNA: TGTGCCATCAGTGAGTACGGGAAGGGAGAGACCCAGTACTTC.

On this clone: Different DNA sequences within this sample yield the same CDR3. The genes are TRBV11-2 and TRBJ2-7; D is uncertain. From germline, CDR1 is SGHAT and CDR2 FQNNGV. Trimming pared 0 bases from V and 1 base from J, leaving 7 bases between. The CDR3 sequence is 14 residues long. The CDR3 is CASSLDLRSYEQYF. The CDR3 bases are TGTGCCAGCAGCTTAGATCTGAGGTCCTACGAGCAGTACTTC.

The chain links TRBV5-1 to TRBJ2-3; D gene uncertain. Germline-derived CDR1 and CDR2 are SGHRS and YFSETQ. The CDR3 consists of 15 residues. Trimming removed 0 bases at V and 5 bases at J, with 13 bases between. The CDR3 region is CASSLGGQARDTQYF. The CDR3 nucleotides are TGCGCCAGCAGCTTGGGTGGCCAAGCGCGAGATACGCAGTATTTT.

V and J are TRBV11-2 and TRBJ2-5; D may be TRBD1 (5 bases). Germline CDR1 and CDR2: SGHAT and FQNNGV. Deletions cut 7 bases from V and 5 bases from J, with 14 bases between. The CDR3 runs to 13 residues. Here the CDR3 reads CASTRGQSETQYF. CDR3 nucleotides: TGTGCCAGCACCCGCGGACAAAGCGAGACCCAGTACTTC.